This TCR beta chain stems from a study of T cells in women clearing cervical HPV infection. The study's findings and limits: Effector/memory and HPV-specific T cells were not isolated, and association timing is unknown.

immunoSEQ multiplex PCR used an average of 1200 ng genomic DNA. Here immunoSEQ multiplex PCR was the method, and the copy in TCRdb shows in-frame clones only, minus some. The sample table sets out almost 20,000 clones. CDR3 length: 18 amino acids. Per the germline V gene, CDR1 is LNHDA and CDR2 is SQIVND (reference sequence). Trimming cost V 5 bases and J 2 bases; bases outside gene matches: 14. As for this clone: Its antigen remains unidentified. With the read ending 3 residues before the CDR3 end, the germline J gene is used to fill in that end.

V is TRBV19 and J is TRBJ2-3, with 9 bases fitting TRBD1. This receptor was obtained from a woman aged 18-69 years with a cervical HPV16 infection that either progressed to CIN3+ or cleared (not recorded which). The material sequenced was blood buffy coat. The CDR3 reads CASSFSGRGTGTTDTQYF. CDR3 DNA, as far as it was read: TGTGCCAGTAGTTTTTCGGGGCGGGGGACAGGGACCACAGATACG.